These 26 T cell receptor beta chains were sequenced from one sample in a study of neurological immune-mediated disorders (dated by TCRdb to between 2019 and 2020). Receptors were amplified or captured by 5' RACE. The run used an Illumina HiSeq 2500. TCRdb trimmed public reads at Q25 via fastp, called clones via MiXCR and kept in-frame beta chains. When rows share a CDR3 protein, they turn into one entry using the most common DNA and genes. The sample data list fewer than 25,000 distinct CDR3 sequences, and more than 9% of these were observed just once. The leading ten clones occupy 20% to 25% of the sample. Sequencing was performed on PBMCs. The receptors shown here come from a woman aged 60 to 75 with HTLV-1-associated myelopathy (HAM/TSP).

The sample holds many counts of this clonotype. The genes are TRBV5-1 and TRBJ2-3; possible D gene TRBD2, 7 bases. CDR3 length: 14 residues. Deletions cut 4 bases from V and 6 bases from J, with 15 bases between. CDR1 and CDR2 from the germline V gene are SGHRS and YFSETQ. The CDR3 protein is CASSPRRGGDTQYF. In nucleotides, the CDR3 is TGCGCCAGCAGCCCTCGCAGGGGAGGGGATACGCAGTATTTT.

This clonotype has a count of ten or more. The rearrangement joins TRBV20-1 to TRBJ2-3; 12 positions agree with TRBD2. CDR1 is DFQATT, CDR2 SNEGSKA, per germline (reference sequence). The CDR3 has 14 amino acids. Trimming removed 5 bases from V and 6 bases from J; junction bases left unmatched: 6. CDR3 sequence (DNA): TGCAGTGCTGGGCTAGCGGGGGGGTCGGATACGCAGTATTTT. It encodes CSAGLAGGSDTQYF.

This clonotype was counted ten times or more. DNA of the CDR3: TGCGCCAGCACCCCGGGAGCTAGCGGGGGGACCGGTGAGCAGTTCTTC. It yields the protein CASTPGASGGTGEQFF. This chain connects TRBV5-1 to TRBJ2-1; 11 bases are shared with TRBD2. Germline V lookup: CDR1 SGHRS, CDR2 YFSETQ. After removal of 6 bases from V and 9 bases from J, the junction contained 14 bases not matched to a gene. The CDR3 contains 16 residues.

This clonotype was seen ten or more times. The chain combines TRBV20-1 with TRBJ2-5, with D unresolved. Looked up from germline, CDR1 is DFQATT and CDR2 is SNEGSKA (reference sequence). The CDR3 consists of 13 residues. Trimming took 5 bases from V and 5 from J, leaving 15 bases between them. CDR3 in amino acids: CSAQPQMLETQYF. In DNA form, the CDR3 reads TGCAGTGCTCAACCACAGATGCTGGAGACCCAGTACTTC.

This clonotype came up many times. The rearrangement uses TRBV27 and TRBJ1-2, with unresolved D. This CDR3 region has 13 residues. Germline assignment: CDR1 MNHEY and CDR2 SMNVEV (reference sequence). V dropped 2 bases and J dropped 4 bases, with 8 bases sitting between them. The CDR3 reads CASSLEGTYGYTF. CDR3 sequence (DNA): TGTGCCAGCAGTTTAGAGGGTACCTATGGCTACACCTTC.

This clonotype was observed many times. The V call is TRBV7-9, the J call TRBJ2-7; D is possibly TRBD1 or TRBD2 (6 bases each). V lost 5 bases, J lost 6 bases, and 8 bases lay in between. The CDR3 spans 11 residues. Per germline, CDR1 SEHNR and CDR2 FQNEAQ (reference sequence). CDR3 loop: CASSPGAEQYF. DNA of the CDR3: TGTGCCAGCAGCCCGGGGGCCGAGCAGTACTTC.

The chain links TRBV30 to TRBJ2-7, with 7 bases fitting TRBD1. CDR1 is GTSNPN, CDR2 SVGIG, per germline (reference sequence). J gave up 4 bases and V 5 bases, and 5 bases lay outside the gene matches. The CDR3 has 12 amino acids. The CDR3: CAWDLDRYEQYF. The CDR3 DNA reads TGTGCCTGGGACTTGGACAGGTACGAGCAGTACTTC.

In its sample, this clonotype was seen many times. The rearrangement links TRBV12-3 or TRBV12-4 to TRBJ1-6; D not resolved. The CDR3 has 15 residues. Between the trimmed V and J ends, which lost 7 bases and 6 bases, there was a span of 16 bases. The CDR3 loop is CASTTTSLFNSPLHF. In nucleotides, the CDR3 is TGTGCCAGCACCACCACCTCCCTTTTTAATTCACCCCTCCACTTT.

This clonotype was recorded at least ten times. The rearrangement uses TRBV20-1 and TRBJ2-4; D is ambiguous. Trimming shortened V by 6 bases and J by 1 base, and 10 bases separated the two germline ends. Per germline, CDR1 DFQATT and CDR2 SNEGSKA (reference sequence). The CDR3 sequence is 13 residues long. The CDR3 protein is CSAQSGAKNIQYF. The CDR3 DNA sequence: TGCAGTGCACAAAGTGGGGCCAAAAACATTCAGTACTTC.

Ten or more counts support this clonotype. V gene TRBV5-6 combines with J gene TRBJ2-5, with TRBD2 matching over 7 bases. Per germline, CDR1 SGHDT and CDR2 YYEEEE. V was clipped by 4 bases and J by 4 bases; unmatched bases: 4. The CDR3 has 13 amino acids. CDR3 in amino acids: CASSPWGGETQYF. In DNA, the CDR3 is TGTGCCAGCAGCCCTTGGGGGGGAGAGACCCAGTACTTC.

This clonotype was detected many times. The V gene is TRBV20-1, the J gene TRBJ2-7, with 13 bases lining up with TRBD2. The germline V gene has CDR1 DFQATT and CDR2 SNEGSKA (reference sequence). Trimming removed 6 bases from V and 3 bases from J; junction bases left unmatched: 17. CDR3 length: 18 amino acids. DNA for the CDR3: TGCAGTGCGAAACCGGGACGTACGACTAGCGGGGGGAACTACGAGCAGTACTTC. This sequence encodes CSAKPGRTTSGGNYEQYF.

At least ten counts were recorded for this clonotype. The chain couples TRBV20-1 to TRBJ2-7; 10 bases are a match to TRBD2. V dropped 1 base and J dropped 5; count of bases not matched to a gene: 8. The CDR3 totals 15 residues. Germline lookup yields CDR1 DFQATT and CDR2 SNEGSKA (reference sequence). CDR3 in amino acids: CSARVKRGGLDEQYF. The CDR3 DNA sequence: TGCAGTGCTAGAGTTAAGCGGGGGGGCCTCGACGAGCAGTACTTC.

This clonotype was detected many times. This rearrangement joins TRBV7-3 to TRBJ2-7, with D tentatively TRBD2 (5 bases). V lost 2 bases and J 9 bases, leaving 14 bases between the germline ends. CDR3 size: 13 residues. CDR1 SGHTA and CDR2 FQGTGA come from the germline V gene. In nucleotides, the CDR3 is TGTGCCAGCAGCTTAGGGCCCACACGGGGGCAGTACTTC. Its translation is CASSLGPTRGQYF.

This clonotype was counted many times. The rearrangement uses TRBV20-1 and TRBJ2-1; TRBD1 matches at 10 bases. The germline gives CDR1 DFQATT, CDR2 SNEGSKA (reference sequence). The CDR3 has 14 amino acids. The junction had 9 bases not matched to a gene; V was cut back by 4 bases and J by 9 bases. As DNA, the CDR3 is TGCAGTGCTAACCCGCCGGGACAGGGGACTGAGCAGTTCTTC. Translating it yields CSANPPGQGTEQFF.

This clonotype has ten or more counts. The CDR3 loop is CASSLFRGSSTDTQYF. The CDR3 nucleotides read TGCGCCAGCAGCTTGTTTCGCGGGTCTAGCACAGATACGCAGTATTTT. This chain links TRBV5-1 with TRBJ2-3; the D gene is possibly TRBD2 (5 bases). CDR3 length: 16 amino acids. V shed 1 base and J shed 0 bases, with 12 bases lying between them. The germline V gene has CDR1 SGHRS and CDR2 YFSETQ.

This clonotype came up many times. The chain recombines TRBV20-1 with TRBJ1-4; TRBD1 is a possible D gene (6 bases). This CDR3 spans 15 amino acids. From germline, CDR1 is DFQATT and CDR2 SNEGSKA (reference sequence). V was cut by 3 bases and J by 8 bases, with 19 bases left in between. The CDR3, as DNA: TGCAGTGCTAGTCGCTCGGTCAGGGGTGGCGAAAAACTGTTTTTT. This codes for CSASRSVRGGEKLFF.

This clonotype showed up many times. The chain employs TRBV10-3 and TRBJ1-2, with 9 bases identical to TRBD1. J lost 8 bases, V lost 3 bases, and 4 bases had no gene match. This CDR3 region has 13 residues. CDR1 is ENHRY and CDR2 is SYGVKD in the germline V gene. The CDR3 nucleotides are TGTGCCATCAGTGAACAGGGGGCCGGAGGCTACACCTTC. This translates into CAISEQGAGGYTF.

Many counts were recorded for this clonotype. The chain is built from TRBV12-5 and TRBJ2-7; D is uncertain. Germline-derived CDR1 and CDR2 are LGHNT and FRNRAP. Trimming shortened V by 5 bases and J by 2 bases, and 13 bases separated the two germline ends. There are 14 residues in the CDR3. CDR3 in amino acids: CASGALRAPYEQYF. CDR3 bases: TGTGCTAGTGGTGCTCTAAGGGCCCCCTACGAGCAGTACTTC.

This clonotype was recorded at least ten times. Here the CDR3 reads CASSFGNSYEQYF. The CDR3 nucleotides read TGCGCCAGCAGCTTCGGCAACTCCTACGAGCAGTACTTC. This sequence joins TRBV5-1 and TRBJ2-7; D is undetermined. Trimming cost V 2 bases and J 0 bases, with 6 bases left between them. Germline V gives CDR1 SGHRS, CDR2 YFSETQ. The length of the CDR3 is 13 residues. Looking up the rest from reference TRBV5-1 and TRBJ2-7 gives the full variable domain: KAGVTQTPRYLIKTRGQQVTLSCSPISGHRSVSWYQQTPGQGLQFLFEYFSETQRNKGNFPGRFSGRQFSNSRSEMNVSTLELGDSALYLCASSFGNSYEQYFGPGTRLTVT.

This clonotype was counted at least ten times. The chain links TRBV5-1 to TRBJ2-5; D may be TRBD2 (6 bases). The V and J ends lost 1 base and 0 bases respectively, with 10 bases between them. There are 15 residues in the CDR3. The germline CDR1 and CDR2 sequences are SGHRS and YFSETQ. DNA of the CDR3: TGCGCCAGCAGCTTGACTAGCTGGTACCAAGAGACCCAGTACTTC. Its protein is CASSLTSWYQETQYF. Using reference TRBV5-1 and TRBJ2-5 for the parts outside the CDR3, the full variable domain is KAGVTQTPRYLIKTRGQQVTLSCSPISGHRSVSWYQQTPGQGLQFLFEYFSETQRNKGNFPGRFSGRQFSNSRSEMNVSTLELGDSALYLCASSLTSWYQETQYFGPGTRLLVL.

Many counts were recorded for this clonotype. The chain links TRBV15 to TRBJ2-7; D may be TRBD2 (6 bases). CDR1 LNHNV and CDR2 YYDKDF come from the germline V gene (reference sequence). Trimming took off 0 bases at V and 0 bases at J, with 15 bases between the two ends. CDR3 length equals 17 residues. As DNA, the CDR3 is TGTGCCACCAGCAGAGACTGGGATAGCGGCCTCTCCTACGAGCAGTACTTC. Its protein is CATSRDWDSGLSYEQYF.

This clonotype was seen ten or more times. This chain joins TRBV5-6 and TRBJ1-1, with a possible D match to TRBD1 (6 bases). The CDR3 has 13 amino acids. Germline assignment: CDR1 SGHDT and CDR2 YYEEEE. The V and J ends lost 0 bases and 4 bases respectively, with 7 bases between them. The CDR3 is CASSLGQATEAFF. Here the CDR3 DNA reads TGTGCCAGCAGCTTGGGACAGGCCACTGAAGCTTTCTTT.

This clonotype has at least ten counts. The rearrangement joins TRBV27 to TRBJ2-7; 8 bases are a match to TRBD2. The trim removed 4 bases at V and 4 bases at J, leaving 12 bases unmatched. CDR1 and CDR2 (germline): MNHEY, SMNVEV (reference sequence). The CDR3 is made up of 16 amino acids. CDR3 protein: CASSSGGGFQTYEQYF. CDR3 sequence (DNA): TGTGCCAGCAGTTCAGGCGGGGGGTTCCAAACTTACGAGCAGTACTTC.

This clonotype has ten or more counts. This chain links TRBV6-2 or TRBV6-3 with TRBJ2-3; 7 nucleotides line up with TRBD1. Germline CDR1 and CDR2: MNHEY and SVGEGT. The CDR3 has 15 residues. V shed 2 bases and J 1 base; nucleotides not matched to a gene: 3. The DNA for the CDR3 is TGTGCCAGCAGTTACACCGACAGGGGCACAGATACGCAGTATTTT. Translated: CASSYTDRGTDTQYF.

This clonotype was seen many times. The V and J genes are TRBV7-9 and TRBJ1-2, with a possible D match to TRBD1 (5 bases). Germline V CDR1 and CDR2: SEHNR, FQNEAQ (reference sequence). This CDR3 is 13 amino acids long. The ends were cut back, 2 bases at V and 12 bases at J, with 16 bases in the middle. The CDR3 region has the DNA TGTGCCAGCAGCTTATCGGTATGGGGCGCAGACACCTTC. Translated: CASSLSVWGADTF.

This clonotype was found many times. The chain is built from TRBV15 and TRBJ1-6; no clear D. The CDR3 is 13 residues long. V was shortened by 1 base and J by 7 bases, with 5 bases between the two germline ends. Per the germline V gene, CDR1 is LNHNV and CDR2 is YYDKDF (reference sequence). CDR3 residues: CATSRAWNSPLHF. The CDR3 region has the DNA TGTGCCACCAGCAGAGCATGGAATTCACCCCTCCACTTT.